The next 30 T cell receptor beta chains were all read from a single sample in a study of blood T cell repertoires in COVID-19. Sequencing used immunoSEQ multiplex PCR; TCRdb keeps in-frame clones, though not all of them. The profile shows 220,000 or so clones, 90% of them singletons. The source material was PBMCs or T cells enriched from blood (not recorded which). The receptors come from a man under 40 who had been exposed to COVID-19.

CDR3 amino acids: CASSPLTGAGAFF. The CDR3 DNA is TGCGCCAGCAGCCCCCTGACAGGGGCGGGGGCTTTCTTT. The rearrangement uses TRBV5-1 and TRBJ1-1; 8 bases agree with TRBD1. The V segment lost 4 bases and the J segment 11 bases; nucleotides outside the gene matches: 10. There are 13 residues in the CDR3. CDR1 and CDR2 (germline): SGHRS, YFSETQ.

The chain combines TRBV7-9 with TRBJ1-2; 7 bases fit TRBD1. V lost 6 bases, J lost 8 bases, and 9 bases stayed unmatched. The CDR3 covers 13 residues. Germline CDR1 reads SEHNR; CDR2 reads FQNEAQ (reference sequence). CDR3 protein: CASSSDRVYGYTF. The CDR3 DNA is TGTGCCAGCAGTTCTGACAGGGTGTACGGCTACACCTTC.

This chain links TRBV5-4 with TRBJ1-6; D is possibly TRBD1 (6 bases). CDR3 length equals 15 residues. In germline, CDR1 is SGHNT, CDR2 YYREEE (reference sequence). V was pared by 7 bases and J by 5 bases, with 16 bases between. The CDR3: CASSSSGADNSPLHF. CDR3 in DNA: TGTGCCAGCTCTAGCTCAGGGGCTGATAATTCACCCCTCCACTTT.

V gene TRBV6-7 combines with J gene TRBJ1-3; D unresolved. TRBV6-7 is assigned to the ORF class and has an uncertain function. The CDR3 totals 15 residues. Between the trimmed V and J ends, which lost 4 bases and 0 bases, there was a span of 10 bases. The CDR3 sequence: CASSFLEDSGNTIYF. DNA of the CDR3: TGTGCCAGCAGTTTCCTGGAGGACTCTGGAAACACCATATATTTT.

This clone came up once. CDR3 region: CATTGVPLGANVLTF. The CDR3 bases are TGTGCCACGACAGGGGTCCCTTTAGGGGCCAACGTCCTGACTTTC. The gene calls are TRBV19 and TRBJ2-6, with TRBD1 matching over 8 bases. CDR1 LNHDA and CDR2 SQIVND come from the germline V gene (reference sequence). This CDR3 region has 15 residues. The V and J ends lost 10 bases and 4 bases, in that order; junction bases with no gene match: 9.

This rearrangement joins TRBV12-3 or TRBV12-4 to TRBJ2-5; the D gene is possibly TRBD2 (5 bases). V lost 7 bases to trimming and J lost 4 bases, with 10 bases between them. The CDR3 consists of 12 residues. As DNA, the CDR3 is TGTGCCAGCATGCTGAGGGCAGAGACCCAGTACTTC. It is translated as CASMLRAETQYF.

The V and J genes are TRBV11-3 and TRBJ1-4; maybe TRBD1 (6 bases). The V and J ends lost 2 bases and 7 bases respectively, with 20 bases between them. This CDR3 is built from 17 residues. The germline V gene has CDR1 SGHNT and CDR2 YENEEA. CDR3 loop: CASSLPRRQGLGEKLFF. The CDR3 region has the DNA TGTGCCAGCAGCTTACCGCGCCGGCAGGGGCTCGGTGAAAAACTGTTTTTT.

The rearrangement links TRBV10-3 to TRBJ1-6; 9 bases line up with TRBD1. Trimming at V came to 7 bases and at J to 7 bases, leaving 5 bases not matched to a gene. From germline, CDR1 is ENHRY and CDR2 SYGVKD. The CDR3 is made up of 14 amino acids. The CDR3 DNA sequence: TGTGCCATCACCTCGGGACAGGGCAATTCACCCCTCCACTTT. Protein: CAITSGQGNSPLHF.

The CDR3 DNA follows: TGTGCCAGCAGTTTCTCCCCTCGTTCACCCCTCCACTTT. Amino acids: CASSFSPRSPLHF. The chain links TRBV12-3 or TRBV12-4 to TRBJ1-6; unclear D gene. V shed 3 bases and J shed 9 bases, with 9 bases lying between them. CDR3 size: 13 residues.

The chain links TRBV27 to TRBJ1-2; the match to TRBD1 covers 10 bases. Germline V gene lookup returns CDR1 MNHEY and CDR2 SMNVEV (reference sequence). This CDR3 has 15 residues. J was trimmed by 5 bases and V by 5 bases; bases with no gene match: 8. The CDR3, as DNA: TGTGCCAGCAGTGCGACAGGGGGCGCGGGGTATGGCTACACCTTC. This gives the protein CASSATGGAGYGYTF.

V is TRBV5-1 and J is TRBJ2-7, with TRBD2 matching 11 bases. Unmatched junction bases numbered 4, after V lost 4 bases and J lost 1 base. Looked up from germline, CDR1 is SGHRS and CDR2 is YFSETQ. The CDR3 is 15 amino acids. The chain's CDR3 is CASSGSSGGSYEQYF. Written as DNA, the CDR3 is TGCGCCAGCAGCGGATCTAGCGGGGGGTCCTACGAGCAGTACTTC.

This clone has a handful of counts. The chain is built from TRBV3-1 (or the pseudogene TRBV3-2) and TRBJ2-7; tentative D call: TRBD1 (5 bases). Between the trimmed V and J ends, which lost 0 bases and 5 bases, there was a span of 11 bases. The CDR3 spans 14 residues. CDR1 is LGHDT and CDR2 is YNNKEL in the germline V gene (reference sequence). The chain's CDR3 is CASSQESRVDEQYF. CDR3 nucleotide sequence: TGTGCCAGCAGCCAAGAGAGCAGGGTAGACGAGCAGTACTTC.

The J gene is TRBJ1-4, the V gene TRBV6-5; no reliable D call. CDR3 length: 15 residues. Germline-derived CDR1 and CDR2 are MNHEY and SVGAGI. V lost 2 bases and J 0 bases, leaving 7 bases between the germline ends. DNA of the CDR3: TGTGCCAGCAGTTACGTAGTAGCAACTAATGAAAAACTGTTTTTT. This codes for CASSYVVATNEKLFF.

The genes are TRBV2 and TRBJ2-7; 10 bases map to TRBD1. This CDR3 is 17 amino acids long. Per the germline V gene, CDR1 is SNHLY and CDR2 is FYNNEI. V trimming: 8 bases; J trimming: 5 bases; junction bases outside the gene matches: 18. The CDR3 region has the DNA TGTGCCAGCCGAAATATTTACACCGGGACAGGGGTTCACGAGCAGTACTTC. Translated: CASRNIYTGTGVHEQYF. Full variable domain (rest looked up from reference TRBV2 and TRBJ2-7): EPEVTQTPSHQVTQMGQEVILRCVPISNHLYFYWYRQILGQKVEFLVSFYNNEISEKSEIFDDQFSVERPDGSNFTLKIRSTKLEDSAMYFCASRNIYTGTGVHEQYFGPGTRLTVT.

The V call is TRBV5-4, the J call TRBJ2-3, with 7 positions matching TRBD1. Germline CDR1 SGHNT, CDR2 YYREEE (reference sequence). The ends lost 4 bases at V and 1 base at J; junction bases unmatched: 3. The CDR3 has 14 amino acids. DNA for the CDR3: TGTGCCAGCAGCCGAGGACAGGGCACAGATACGCAGTATTTT. Its translation is CASSRGQGTDTQYF.

The chain joins TRBV13 to TRBJ1-2; D possibly corresponds to TRBD1 (5 bases). The CDR3 is 13 residues long. Germline V gene lookup returns CDR1 PRHDT and CDR2 FYEKMQ (reference sequence). Trimming took 4 bases from V and 8 from J, leaving 14 bases between them. As DNA, the CDR3 is TGTGCCAGCAGCTGGGGGAGGGTCCGGGGCTACACCTTC. It encodes CASSWGRVRGYTF.

This chain joins TRBV18 and TRBJ2-1; TRBD1 matches at 7 bases. The germline CDR1 and CDR2 sequences are KGHSH and LQKENI. The CDR3 totals 16 residues. Trimming at V came to 3 bases and at J to 5 bases, leaving 10 bases not matched to a gene. The CDR3 is CASSPDGTDLHNEQFF. CDR3 DNA sequence: TGTGCCAGCTCACCCGACGGGACAGACCTCCACAATGAGCAGTTCTTC.

This clone was seen only once. This chain connects TRBV5-8 to TRBJ1-5, with 9 bases fitting TRBD1. From germline, CDR1 is SGHTS and CDR2 YDEGEE. With V trimmed by 4 bases and J by 5 bases, 19 bases remained unmatched. CDR3 length: 19 residues. For the CDR3, the DNA is TGTGCCAGCAGCCCAGCCGTCCGGGACAGGGACCCTCGGGATCAGCCCCAGCATTTT. Translation gives CASSPAVRDRDPRDQPQHF.

The chain couples TRBV14 to TRBJ2-7, with 9 bases identical to TRBD1. Germline loops: CDR1 SGHDN, CDR2 FVKESK. Losses at the gene ends were 1 base for V and 0 bases for J; bases not matched to a gene: 4. CDR3 length equals 16 residues. CDR3 protein: CASSQVGTGSSYEQYF. The CDR3 bases are TGTGCCAGCAGCCAAGTTGGGACAGGGAGCTCCTACGAGCAGTACTTC.

This clone has more than one count but fewer than ten. The chain combines TRBV15 with TRBJ2-3; 8 positions match TRBD2. Germline V gene lookup returns CDR1 LNHNV and CDR2 YYDKDF (reference sequence). J gave up 4 bases and V 0 bases, and 3 bases lay outside the gene matches. This CDR3 spans 15 amino acids. The CDR3 is CATSRDGLAADTQYF. The CDR3 DNA reads TGTGCCACCAGCAGAGATGGACTAGCAGCAGATACGCAGTATTTT. The full variable domain, its missing parts supplied by reference TRBV15 and TRBJ2-3, is DAMVIQNPRYQVTQFGKPVTLSCSQTLNHNVMYWYQQKSSQAPKLLFHYYDKDFNNEADTPDNFQSRRPNTSFCFLDIRSPGLGDTAMYLCATSRDGLAADTQYFGPGTRLTVL.

The J gene is TRBJ1-6, the V gene TRBV21-1; the table's D call TRBD1 went unverified against the DNA. TRBV21-1 is an annotated pseudogene. This CDR3 has 16 residues. The CDR3 nucleotides read TGTGCCAGCAGCAACTGGGACAGCGGAAAAAATTCACCCCTCCACTTT. It encodes CASSNWDSGKNSPLHF.

The V and J genes are TRBV5-6 and TRBJ1-3; D unresolved. The CDR3 is made up of 15 amino acids. Trimming removed 2 bases from V and 0 bases from J, with 9 bases in between. Germline-derived CDR1 and CDR2 are SGHDT and YYEEEE. CDR3 sequence reads: CASSFVTGSGNTIYF. The CDR3 DNA reads TGTGCCAGCAGCTTCGTGACGGGCTCTGGAAACACCATATATTTT.

The chain links TRBV2 to TRBJ1-2; D is unclear. The V end was cut by 6 bases, the J end by 0 bases, with 11 bases between. The germline V gene has CDR1 SNHLY and CDR2 FYNNEI. CDR3 length equals 14 residues. CDR3 nucleotides: TGTGCCAGCAGAGAAAGCGGGTCTAACTATGGCTACACCTTC. This translates into CASRESGSNYGYTF. The full variable domain, completed using reference TRBV2 and TRBJ1-2, is EPEVTQTPSHQVTQMGQEVILRCVPISNHLYFYWYRQILGQKVEFLVSFYNNEISEKSEIFDDQFSVERPDGSNFTLKIRSTKLEDSAMYFCASRESGSNYGYTFGSGTRLTVV.

This clone has more than one count but fewer than ten. V usage is TRBV5-1 and J usage is TRBJ1-1; TRBD1 aligns across 8 bases. CDR1 is SGHRS, CDR2 YFSETQ, per germline. The CDR3 length is 14 residues. V trimming: 4 bases; J trimming: 1 base; junction bases outside the gene matches: 3. The CDR3 DNA reads as TGCGCCAGCAGCGTACAGGGGGGGAACACTGAAGCTTTCTTT. Protein sequence: CASSVQGGNTEAFF.

CDR3: CASSFQGEGTQYF. CDR3 DNA sequence: TGTGCCAGCAGCTTTCAGGGGGAAGGGACCCAGTACTTC. This rearrangement joins TRBV13 to TRBJ2-5, with TRBD1 identical over 7 bases. After removal of 3 bases from V and 7 bases from J, the junction contained 5 bases not matched to a gene. CDR1 and CDR2 from the germline V gene are PRHDT and FYEKMQ (reference sequence). The length of the CDR3 is 13 residues. The full variable domain, rest sourced from reference TRBV13 and TRBJ2-5, is AAGVIQSPRHLIKEKRETATLKCYPIPRHDTVYWYQQGPGQDPQFLISFYEKMQSDKGSIPDRFSAQQFSDYHSELNMSSLELGDSALYFCASSFQGEGTQYFGPGTRLLVL.

The V and J genes are TRBV3-1 (or the pseudogene TRBV3-2) and TRBJ1-1; a possible D gene is TRBD1 (5 bases). The germline gives CDR1 LGHDT, CDR2 YNNKEL (reference sequence). The CDR3 spans 16 residues. V lost 0 bases, J lost 1 base, and 12 bases lay in between. CDR3 amino acids: CASSQDITGPNTEAFF. CDR3 bases: TGTGCCAGCAGCCAAGATATTACAGGACCGAACACTGAAGCTTTCTTT.

This clone was detected only once. The rearrangement joins TRBV3-1 (or the pseudogene TRBV3-2) to TRBJ1-1, with D unclear. The CDR3 has 15 residues. Between the trimmed V and J ends, which lost 2 bases and 6 bases, there was a span of 16 bases. Germline V lookup: CDR1 LGHDT, CDR2 YNNKEL (reference sequence). This CDR3 reads CASSQTPSTGSEAFF. The CDR3 DNA reads as TGTGCCAGCAGCCAAACCCCTTCGACTGGGTCTGAAGCTTTCTTT.

The chain couples TRBV2 to TRBJ2-7, with 7 bases that match TRBD1. After removal of 4 bases from V and 2 bases from J, the junction contained 5 bases not matched to a gene. The CDR3 consists of 14 residues. Germline CDR1 reads SNHLY; CDR2 reads FYNNEI. CDR3 in amino acids: CASSAGTATYEQYF. The CDR3 DNA sequence: TGTGCCAGCAGTGCTGGGACAGCCACCTACGAGCAGTACTTC.

This clone was seen a single time. The chain couples TRBV12-3 or TRBV12-4 to TRBJ1-2; TRBD1 matches 8 bases. The CDR3 runs to 13 residues. Losses at the gene ends were 5 bases for V and 8 bases for J; bases not matched to a gene: 7. CDR3 nucleotide sequence: TGTGCCAGCAGTCTAAGGACAGGGCGAGGCTACACCTTC. It translates to CASSLRTGRGYTF.

V and J are TRBV18 and TRBJ2-2; D is unresolved. V was pared by 7 bases and J by 0 bases, with 6 bases between. Germline CDR1 reads KGHSH; CDR2 reads LQKENI. This CDR3 has 13 residues. The CDR3 is CASFAANTGELFF. The DNA of the CDR3 is TGTGCCAGCTTTGCAGCGAACACCGGGGAGCTGTTTTTT.